The clone carrying this TCR beta chain was seen more than once but under ten times. Its target is unknown. The source of the sample is a study of T-cell memory formation after mild COVID-19. Findings and limits, study-wide: Detection of some responders pre-infection suggested pre-existing cross-reactive memory T cells participated. Clones contracting day 15 to 85 were balanced CD4/CD8; later expanders leaned CD4+.

Germline assignment: CDR1 MNHEY and CDR2 SVGEGT. J lost 1 base, V lost 2 bases, and 4 bases had no gene match. CDR3 length: 18 residues. Via MiXCR, TCRdb re-called the 5' RACE reads, giving one row per CDR3 protein. The data show roughly 200,000 distinct CDR3 sequences, around 21% seen once. The gene calls are TRBV6-2 or TRBV6-3 and TRBJ2-1, with 14 bases fitting TRBD2. The clonotype comes from an adult woman who had mild COVID-19 (a few samples of this study predate the infection). Cell type and time point are not known. The sequencing input was PBMCs or a T cell subset sorted from them (not recorded which). The CDR3 loop reads CASSYAGTSGSSYNEQFF. CDR3 sequence (DNA): TGTGCCAGCAGTTACGCTGGGACTAGCGGGAGTTCCTACAATGAGCAGTTCTTC.